This T cell receptor beta chain is from a study of T cell changes during pregnancy in multiple sclerosis. The data were produced by immunoSEQ multiplex PCR, yet TCRdb's version contains in-frame clones alone and is incomplete. The sample lists about 63,000 clones, 85% to 95% occurring once. Germline V gives CDR1 MDHEN, CDR2 SYDVKM. This CDR3 region has 14 residues. Trimming removed 5 bases from V and 6 bases from J; junction bases left unmatched: 5. The source is a female donor with multiple sclerosis, enrolled in a pregnancy study. The chain uses TRBV28 and TRBJ2-1; TRBD1 aligns across 9 bases. The sample here was CD8+ T cells from peripheral blood mononuclear cells, taken in the second trimester of pregnancy. CDR3 coding DNA: TGTGCCAGCAGTCTCGGGACAGGGATCAATGAGCAGTTCTTC. Its protein is CASSLGTGINEQFF.